A single T cell receptor (beta chain) is shown here with its context. Sequencing used immunoSEQ multiplex PCR; TCRdb keeps in-frame clones, though not all of them. The table records 25,000 to 30,000 clones, about four fifths of them present only once. CDR1 SGDLS and CDR2 YYNGEE come from the germline V gene. V was clipped by 0 bases and J by 9 bases, with 13 bases between them. The CDR3 runs to 14 residues. The data derive from a study of PD-1 blockade in classical Hodgkin lymphoma. As to time point: cycle 4 day 1 (C4D1), after more than 5 weeks of nivolumab. After autologous stem cell transplantation all patients relapsed, and prior brentuximab vedotin exposure differed between cohorts.

The sample was peripheral blood mononuclear cells (PBMCs), taken before the fourth cycle of nivolumab. This TCR was sampled from a human donor with classical Hodgkin lymphoma. The chain joins TRBV9 to TRBJ2-1, with D perhaps TRBD2 (6 bases). CDR3 nucleotide sequence: TGTGCCAGCAGCGTAGCTGCGGGGCGGGCTGAGCAGTTCTTC. Protein product: CASSVAAGRAEQFF. The complete variable domain, with remaining parts taken from reference TRBV9 and TRBJ2-1, reads DSGVTQTPKHLITATGQRVTLRCSPRSGDLSVYWYQQSLDQGLQFLIQYYNGEERAKGNILERFSAQQFPDLHSELNLSSLELGDSALYFCASSVAAGRAEQFFGPGTRLTVL.